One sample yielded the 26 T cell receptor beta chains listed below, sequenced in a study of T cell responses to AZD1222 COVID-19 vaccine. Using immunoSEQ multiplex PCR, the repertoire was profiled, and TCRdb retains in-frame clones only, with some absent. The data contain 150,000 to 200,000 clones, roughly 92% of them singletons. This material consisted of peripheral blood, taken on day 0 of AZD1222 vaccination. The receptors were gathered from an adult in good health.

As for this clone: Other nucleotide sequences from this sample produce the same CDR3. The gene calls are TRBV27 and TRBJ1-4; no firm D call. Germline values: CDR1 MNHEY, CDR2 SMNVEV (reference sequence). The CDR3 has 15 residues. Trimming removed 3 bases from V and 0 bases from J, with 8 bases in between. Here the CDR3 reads CASSFHRATNEKLFF. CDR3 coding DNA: TGTGCCAGCAGTTTTCACAGAGCAACTAATGAAAAACTGTTTTTT.

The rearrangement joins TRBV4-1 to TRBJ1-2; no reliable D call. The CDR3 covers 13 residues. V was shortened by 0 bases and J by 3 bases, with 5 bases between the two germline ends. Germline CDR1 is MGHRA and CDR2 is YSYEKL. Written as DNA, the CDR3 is TGCGCCAGCAGCCAAGACGGCTACTATGGCTACACCTTC. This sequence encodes CASSQDGYYGYTF.

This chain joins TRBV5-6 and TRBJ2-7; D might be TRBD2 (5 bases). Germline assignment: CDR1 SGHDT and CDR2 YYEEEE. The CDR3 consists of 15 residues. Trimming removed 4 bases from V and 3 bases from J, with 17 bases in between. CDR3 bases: TGTGCCAGCAGCCGAAGTGGACTCTCTCACTACGAGCAGTACTTC. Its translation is CASSRSGLSHYEQYF.

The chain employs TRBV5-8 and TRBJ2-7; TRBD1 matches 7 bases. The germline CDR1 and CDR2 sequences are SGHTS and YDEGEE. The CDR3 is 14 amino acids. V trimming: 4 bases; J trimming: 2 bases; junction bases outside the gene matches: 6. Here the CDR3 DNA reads TGTGCCAGCAGCGCCTGGGACAGAACCTACGAGCAGTACGTC. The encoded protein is CASSAWDRTYEQYV.

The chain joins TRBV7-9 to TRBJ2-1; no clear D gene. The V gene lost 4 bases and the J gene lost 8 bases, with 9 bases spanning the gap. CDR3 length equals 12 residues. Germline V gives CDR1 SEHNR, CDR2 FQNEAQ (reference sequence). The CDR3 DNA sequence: TGTGCCAGCAGCTCCCCGGGCCATGAGCAGTTCTTC. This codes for CASSSPGHEQFF.

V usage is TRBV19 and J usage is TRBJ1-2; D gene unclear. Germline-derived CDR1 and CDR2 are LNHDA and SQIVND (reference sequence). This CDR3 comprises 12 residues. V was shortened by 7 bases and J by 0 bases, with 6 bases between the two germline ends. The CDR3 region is CASKGSNYGYTF. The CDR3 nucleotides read TGTGCCAGTAAAGGATCTAACTATGGCTACACCTTC. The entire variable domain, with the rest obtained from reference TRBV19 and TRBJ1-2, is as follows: DGGITQSPKYLFRKEGQNVTLSCEQNLNHDAMYWYRQDPGQGLRLIYYSQIVNDFQKGDIAEGYSVSREKKESFPLTVTSAQKNPTAFYLCASKGSNYGYTFGSGTRLTVV.

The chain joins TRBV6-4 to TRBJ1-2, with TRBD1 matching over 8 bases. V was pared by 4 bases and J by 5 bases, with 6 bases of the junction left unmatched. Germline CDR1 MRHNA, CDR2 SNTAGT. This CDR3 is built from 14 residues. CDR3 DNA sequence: TGTGCCAGCAGTGGCCCCGACAGGGGATATGGCTACACCTTC. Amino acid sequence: CASSGPDRGYGYTF.

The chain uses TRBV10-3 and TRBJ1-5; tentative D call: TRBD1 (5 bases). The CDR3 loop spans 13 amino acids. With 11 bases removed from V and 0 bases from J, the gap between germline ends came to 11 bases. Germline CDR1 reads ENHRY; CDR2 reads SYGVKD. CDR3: CAAQVDSNQPQHF. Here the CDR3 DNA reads TGTGCCGCACAGGTTGATAGCAATCAGCCCCAGCATTTT.

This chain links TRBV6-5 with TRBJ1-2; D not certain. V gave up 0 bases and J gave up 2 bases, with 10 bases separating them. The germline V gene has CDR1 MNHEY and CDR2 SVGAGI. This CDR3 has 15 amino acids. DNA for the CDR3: TGTGCCAGCAGTTACTCGAAGCTGGGAAACTATGGCTACACCTTC. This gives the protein CASSYSKLGNYGYTF.

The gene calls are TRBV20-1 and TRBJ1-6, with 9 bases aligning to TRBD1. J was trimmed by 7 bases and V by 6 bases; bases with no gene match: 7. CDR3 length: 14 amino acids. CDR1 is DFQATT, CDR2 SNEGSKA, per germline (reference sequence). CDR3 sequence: CSASSGQGNSPLHF. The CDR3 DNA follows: TGCAGTGCCAGTTCGGGACAGGGCAATTCACCCCTCCACTTT.

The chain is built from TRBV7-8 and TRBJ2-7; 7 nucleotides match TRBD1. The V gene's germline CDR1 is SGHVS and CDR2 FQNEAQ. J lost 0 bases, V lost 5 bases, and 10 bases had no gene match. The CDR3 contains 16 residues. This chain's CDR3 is CASSALPGTVSYEQYF. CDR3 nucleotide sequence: TGTGCCAGCAGCGCTTTACCCGGGACAGTCTCCTACGAGCAGTACTTC.

CDR3 nucleotides: TGTAGTTCCGGGGGCGCGTTCACCGGGGAGCTGTTTTTT. Its translation: CSSGGAFTGELFF. The chain recombines TRBV28 with TRBJ2-2; D is possibly TRBD1 or TRBD2 (6 bases each). Germline CDR1 is MDHEN and CDR2 is SYDVKM. The CDR3 has 13 residues.

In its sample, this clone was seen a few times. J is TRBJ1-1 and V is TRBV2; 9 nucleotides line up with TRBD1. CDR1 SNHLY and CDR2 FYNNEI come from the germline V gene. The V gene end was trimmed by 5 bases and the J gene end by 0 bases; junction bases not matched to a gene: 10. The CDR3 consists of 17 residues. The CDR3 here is CASSLPGQGKVNTEAFF. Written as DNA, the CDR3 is TGTGCCAGCAGTCTGCCGGGACAGGGTAAAGTGAACACTGAAGCTTTCTTT.

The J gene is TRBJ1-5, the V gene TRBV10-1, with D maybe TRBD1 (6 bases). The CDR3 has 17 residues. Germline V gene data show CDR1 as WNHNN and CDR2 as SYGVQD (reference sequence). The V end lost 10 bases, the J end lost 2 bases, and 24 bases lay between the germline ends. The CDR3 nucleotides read TGCGCCATCACCTTGGGCAGGGGCAAGAGGCGCAATCAGCCCCAGCATTTT. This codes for CAITLGRGKRRNQPQHF.

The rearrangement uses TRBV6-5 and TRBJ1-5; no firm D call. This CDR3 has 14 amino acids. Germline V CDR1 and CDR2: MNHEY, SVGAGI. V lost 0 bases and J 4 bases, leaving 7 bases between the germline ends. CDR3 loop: CASSYSRENQPQHF. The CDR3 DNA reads TGTGCCAGCAGTTACTCCCGAGAAAATCAGCCCCAGCATTTT.

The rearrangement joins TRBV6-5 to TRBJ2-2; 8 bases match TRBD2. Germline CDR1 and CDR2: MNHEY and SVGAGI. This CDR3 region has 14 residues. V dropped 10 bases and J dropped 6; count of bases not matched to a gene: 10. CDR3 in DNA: TGTGCCACCAGGACAGCGGGAGTGGCCGGGGAGCTGTTTTTT. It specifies CATRTAGVAGELFF.

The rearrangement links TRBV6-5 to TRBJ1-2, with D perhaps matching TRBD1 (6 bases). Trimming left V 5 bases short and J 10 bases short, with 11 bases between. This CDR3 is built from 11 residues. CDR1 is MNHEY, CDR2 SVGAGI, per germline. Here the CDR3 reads CASSQRTDYTF. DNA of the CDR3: TGTGCCAGCAGTCAACGGACAGACTACACCTTC.

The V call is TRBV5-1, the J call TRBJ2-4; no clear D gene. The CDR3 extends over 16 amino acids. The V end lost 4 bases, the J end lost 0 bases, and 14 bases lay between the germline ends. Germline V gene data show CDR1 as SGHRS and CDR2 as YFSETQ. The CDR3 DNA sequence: TGCGCCAGCAGCCGAGACCCGCAGACAGCCAAAAACATTCAGTACTTC. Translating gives CASSRDPQTAKNIQYF.

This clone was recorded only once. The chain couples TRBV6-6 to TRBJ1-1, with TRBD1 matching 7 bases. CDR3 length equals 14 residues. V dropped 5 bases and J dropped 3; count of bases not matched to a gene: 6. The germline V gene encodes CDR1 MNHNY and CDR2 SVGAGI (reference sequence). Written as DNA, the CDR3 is TGTGCCAGCAGTCGACAGGGTTTGGACACTGAAGCTTTCTTT. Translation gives CASSRQGLDTEAFF.

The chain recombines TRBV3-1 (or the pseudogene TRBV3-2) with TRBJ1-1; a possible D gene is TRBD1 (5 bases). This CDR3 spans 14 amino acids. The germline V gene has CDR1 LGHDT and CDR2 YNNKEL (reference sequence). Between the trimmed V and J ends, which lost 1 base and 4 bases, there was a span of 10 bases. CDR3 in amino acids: CASSQARGSTEAFF. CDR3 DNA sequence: TGTGCCAGCAGCCAAGCACGGGGGAGCACTGAAGCTTTCTTT.

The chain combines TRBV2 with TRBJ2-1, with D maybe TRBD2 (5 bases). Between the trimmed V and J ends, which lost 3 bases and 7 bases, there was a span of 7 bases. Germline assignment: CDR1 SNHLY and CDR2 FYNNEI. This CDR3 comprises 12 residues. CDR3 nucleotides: TGTGCCAGCAGTGAGCGAGGGAATGAGCAGTTCTTC. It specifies CASSERGNEQFF.

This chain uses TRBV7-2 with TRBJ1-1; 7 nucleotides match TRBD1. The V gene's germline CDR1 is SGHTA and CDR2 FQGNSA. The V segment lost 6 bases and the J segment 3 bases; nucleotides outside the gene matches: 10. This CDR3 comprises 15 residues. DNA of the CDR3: TGTGCCAGCAGACGAGACAGGGCTGGGGACACTGAAGCTTTCTTT. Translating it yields CASRRDRAGDTEAFF.

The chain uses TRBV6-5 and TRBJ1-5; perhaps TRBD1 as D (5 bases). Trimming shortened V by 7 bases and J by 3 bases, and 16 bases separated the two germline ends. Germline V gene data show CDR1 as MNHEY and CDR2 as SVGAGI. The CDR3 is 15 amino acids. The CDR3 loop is CASTLGGAHNQPQHF. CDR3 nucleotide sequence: TGTGCCAGCACCCTGGGTGGGGCACACAATCAGCCCCAGCATTTT.

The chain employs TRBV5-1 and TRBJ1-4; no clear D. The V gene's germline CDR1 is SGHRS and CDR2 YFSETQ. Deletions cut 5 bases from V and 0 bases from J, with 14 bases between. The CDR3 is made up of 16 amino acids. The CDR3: CASSWVSGATNEKLFF. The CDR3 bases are TGCGCCAGCAGTTGGGTTAGTGGGGCAACTAATGAAAAACTGTTTTTT.

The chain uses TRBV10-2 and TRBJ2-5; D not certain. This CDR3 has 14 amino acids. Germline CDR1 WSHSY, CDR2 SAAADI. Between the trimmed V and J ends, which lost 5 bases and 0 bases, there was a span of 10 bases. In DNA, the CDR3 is TGCGCCAGCAGTTCGACCAGTTACCAAGAGACCCAGTACTTC. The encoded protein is CASSSTSYQETQYF.

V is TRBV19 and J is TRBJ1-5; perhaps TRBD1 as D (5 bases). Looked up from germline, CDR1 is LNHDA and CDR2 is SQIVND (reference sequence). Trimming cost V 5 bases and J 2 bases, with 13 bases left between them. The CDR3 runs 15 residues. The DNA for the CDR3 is TGTGCCAGTAGTTCGGGGGATGGTGGCAATCAGCCCCAGCATTTT. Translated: CASSSGDGGNQPQHF.